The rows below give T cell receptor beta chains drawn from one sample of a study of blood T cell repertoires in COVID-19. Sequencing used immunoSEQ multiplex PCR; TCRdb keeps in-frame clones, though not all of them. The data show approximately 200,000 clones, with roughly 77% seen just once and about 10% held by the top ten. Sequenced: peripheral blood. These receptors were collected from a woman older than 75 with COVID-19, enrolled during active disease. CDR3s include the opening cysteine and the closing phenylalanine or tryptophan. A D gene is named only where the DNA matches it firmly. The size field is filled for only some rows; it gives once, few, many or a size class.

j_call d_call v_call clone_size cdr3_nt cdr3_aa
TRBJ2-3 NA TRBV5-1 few TGCGCCAGCAGCTTCAGGGACACCTACACAGATACGCAGTATTTT CASSFRDTYTDTQYF
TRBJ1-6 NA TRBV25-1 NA TGTGCCAGCAGTGATAGGACAGTTTCACCCCTCCACTTT CASSDRTVSPLHF
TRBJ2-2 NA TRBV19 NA TGTGCCAGTAGTGCACCGGGACACCGTCGCACCGGGGAGCTGTTTTTT CASSAPGHRRTGELFF
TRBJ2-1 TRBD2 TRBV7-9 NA TGTGCCAGCAGCCGAGAACCGGGACTAGCGGACTACAATGAGCAGTTCTTC CASSREPGLADYNEQFF
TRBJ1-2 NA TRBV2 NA TGTGCCAGCAGTCAAAAGACAGGTTACTATGGCTACACCTTC CASSQKTGYYGYTF
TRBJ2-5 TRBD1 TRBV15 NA TGTGCCACCAGCAGGGGACAGGGGGCTGGGGAGACCCAGTACTTC CATSRGQGAGETQYF
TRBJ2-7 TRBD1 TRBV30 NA TGTGCCTGGAGTGTACGGGACAGCTACGAGCAGTACTTC CAWSVRDSYEQYF
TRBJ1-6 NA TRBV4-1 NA TGCGCCAGCAGCCAAGGAATCGGTCAACCCCTCCACTTT CASSQGIGQPLHF
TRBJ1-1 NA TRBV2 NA TGTGCCAGCAGTGAAGGGACAGCAGAAGCTTTCTTT CASSEGTAEAFF
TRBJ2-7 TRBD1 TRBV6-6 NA TGTGCCAGCAGTACCCGGACAGGGGCCTACGAGCAGTACTTC CASSTRTGAYEQYF
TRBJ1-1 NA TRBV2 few TGTGCCAGCAGTGAAGCCGGTCCACAAGCTTTCTTT CASSEAGPQAFF